Shown below are 18 T cell receptor beta chains from a single sample sequenced in a study of shared clonotypes between healthy human individuals. CD8 cells classed as naive were CD45RO-negative and positively selected for CCR7, excluding terminally differentiated effector memory CD45RA+ cells. Libraries were prepared by immunoSEQ multiplex PCR; TCRdb keeps only in-frame clonotypes and omits some of them. The profile shows some 740,000 clones, about 92% of them singletons. Material for sequencing was naive CD8+ T cells sorted from blood. These receptors were taken from a man younger than 45 in good health.

The chain has TRBV4-2 and TRBJ1-2, with D unresolved. Trimming shortened V by 0 bases and J by 8 bases, and 10 bases separated the two germline ends. CDR1 is LGHNA and CDR2 is YNFKEQ in the germline V gene. The CDR3 contains 13 residues. The CDR3 loop reads CASSQDVREGYTF. CDR3 DNA sequence: TGTGCCAGCAGCCAAGACGTTAGGGAAGGCTACACCTTC.

This rearrangement joins TRBV29-1 to TRBJ2-7; the match to TRBD2 covers 7 bases. V trimming: 6 bases; J trimming: 1 base; junction bases outside the gene matches: 0. The CDR3 has 11 amino acids. The V gene's germline CDR1 is SQVTM and CDR2 ANQGSEA. Here the CDR3 reads CSVRGSYEQYF. CDR3 bases: TGCAGCGTGCGGGGGTCCTACGAGCAGTACTTC.

This chain connects TRBV30 to TRBJ1-2, with 7 bases identical to TRBD1. The CDR3 is 13 amino acids. The V gene end was trimmed by 7 bases and the J gene end by 6 bases; junction bases not matched to a gene: 11. Germline V CDR1 and CDR2: GTSNPN, SVGIG (reference sequence). The CDR3 spells CASSRGLRNGYTF. The CDR3 DNA is TGTGCCTCGTCTAGGGGGCTACGGAATGGCTACACCTTC.

The rearrangement uses TRBV27 and TRBJ2-1, with D perhaps TRBD2 (5 bases). Looked up from germline, CDR1 is MNHEY and CDR2 is SMNVEV (reference sequence). V was pared by 7 bases and J by 5 bases, with 18 bases between. There are 15 residues in the CDR3. CDR3 amino acids: CASKIESSRHNEQFF. The CDR3 nucleotides read TGTGCCAGCAAGATCGAGTCTAGCAGGCACAATGAGCAGTTCTTC.

The chain carries TRBV30 and TRBJ2-5; D gene unclear. Germline values: CDR1 GTSNPN, CDR2 SVGIG (reference sequence). V was shortened by 0 bases and J by 2 bases, with 7 bases between the two germline ends. The CDR3 consists of 13 residues. The CDR3 bases are TGTGCCTGGAGTGTAAGGGATCAAGAGACCCAGTACTTC. Translation gives CAWSVRDQETQYF.

This clone was counted once. This chain uses TRBV5-1 with TRBJ2-5; D uncertain. Germline CDR1 and CDR2: SGHRS and YFSETQ. Trimming cost V 0 bases and J 2 bases, with 11 bases left between them. The CDR3 is 15 amino acids. CDR3 protein: CASSLALQIQETQYF. The DNA for the CDR3 is TGCGCCAGCAGCTTGGCCTTACAGATACAAGAGACCCAGTACTTC.

The J gene is TRBJ2-6, the V gene TRBV9; 7 nucleotides align to TRBD1. The CDR3 runs 17 residues. Germline assignment: CDR1 SGDLS and CDR2 YYNGEE. V trimming: 3 bases; J trimming: 0 bases; junction bases outside the gene matches: 6. The CDR3 DNA is TGTGCCAGCAGCGCGGGACAGACGGTCTCTGGGGCCAACGTCCTGACTTTC. Translation: CASSAGQTVSGANVLTF.

This rearrangement joins TRBV5-4 to TRBJ1-1, with D unresolved. The length of the CDR3 is 14 residues. V was pared by 0 bases and J by 1 base, with 7 bases between. Germline V CDR1 and CDR2: SGHNT, YYREEE (reference sequence). This CDR3 reads CASSLGTQNTEAFF. CDR3 nucleotide sequence: TGTGCCAGCAGCTTGGGCACCCAGAACACTGAAGCTTTCTTT.

The gene calls are TRBV2 and TRBJ2-7; maybe TRBD1 (5 bases). The CDR3 is 13 amino acids. With 7 bases removed from V and 0 bases from J, the gap between germline ends came to 10 bases. Germline CDR1 SNHLY, CDR2 FYNNEI. In nucleotides, the CDR3 is TGTGCCAGCAATACTGACAGCTCCTACGAGCAGTACTTC. Amino acids: CASNTDSSYEQYF.

This chain joins TRBV27 and TRBJ2-7; D remains unclear. Germline V gene lookup returns CDR1 MNHEY and CDR2 SMNVEV (reference sequence). This CDR3 is 13 amino acids long. Trimming shortened V by 5 bases and J by 1 base, and 9 bases separated the two germline ends. The CDR3 sequence is CASSIRVSYEQYF. As DNA, the CDR3 is TGTGCCAGCAGTATAAGGGTTTCCTACGAGCAGTACTTC.

In its sample, this clone was seen once. V usage is TRBV30 and J usage is TRBJ2-7, with D perhaps TRBD1 or TRBD2 (6 bases each). CDR1 and CDR2 from the germline V gene are GTSNPN and SVGIG (reference sequence). With 5 bases removed from V and 5 bases from J, the gap between germline ends came to 19 bases. The length of the CDR3 is 14 residues. The CDR3: CAWSSGLKGDEQYF. The CDR3 DNA reads as TGTGCCTGGTCAAGTGGACTAAAGGGGGACGAGCAGTACTTC.

The V gene is TRBV7-9, the J gene TRBJ2-2; tentatively, D is TRBD1 (5 bases). With 5 bases removed from V and 3 bases from J, the gap between germline ends came to 16 bases. Germline CDR1 SEHNR, CDR2 FQNEAQ (reference sequence). The CDR3 covers 16 residues. The CDR3 region is CASSPTSGHDTGELFF. DNA of the CDR3: TGTGCCAGCAGCCCGACATCCGGACACGACACCGGGGAGCTGTTTTTT.

The chain is built from TRBV7-2 and TRBJ2-2; D is ambiguous. There are 14 residues in the CDR3. Trimming took 2 bases from V and 3 from J, leaving 7 bases between them. Germline CDR1 reads SGHTA; CDR2 reads FQGNSA. The CDR3 DNA reads TGTGCCAGCAGCTTAACAGACGACACCGGGGAGCTGTTTTTT. It translates to CASSLTDDTGELFF.

The chain joins TRBV19 to TRBJ2-1; D is possibly TRBD2 (6 bases). V lost 3 bases and J 4 bases, leaving 22 bases between the germline ends. This CDR3 has 18 amino acids. Germline CDR1 LNHDA, CDR2 SQIVND (reference sequence). For the CDR3, the DNA is TGTGCCAGTAGTATCCCTCTGCGACTAGATTCAGGGTACAATGAGCAGTTCTTC. Its translation is CASSIPLRLDSGYNEQFF.

The gene calls are TRBV7-3 and TRBJ2-7, with 9 bases matching TRBD2. The CDR3 loop spans 15 amino acids. V shed 3 bases, J shed 2 bases, and the junction held 5 bases outside the gene matches. Germline V gives CDR1 SGHTA, CDR2 FQGTGA. As DNA, the CDR3 is TGTGCCAGCAGCTTCGGAGGCGGGAGGGCCTACGAGCAGTACTTC. Translation: CASSFGGGRAYEQYF.

This clone was found once. The chain recombines TRBV19 with TRBJ2-1; D ambiguous. Looked up from germline, CDR1 is LNHDA and CDR2 is SQIVND (reference sequence). V lost 0 bases and J 7 bases, leaving 10 bases between the germline ends. The CDR3 is 14 residues long. CDR3 amino acids: CASSIDSPQNEQFF. The CDR3 nucleotides are TGTGCCAGTAGTATAGATTCCCCCCAGAATGAGCAGTTCTTC.

This clone was seen a single time. Other DNA variants within this sample encode the same CDR3. The chain carries TRBV4-3 and TRBJ2-7; D might be TRBD1 (5 bases). Germline V gene data show CDR1 as LGHNA and CDR2 as YSLEER. The CDR3 runs 15 residues. Trimming took off 1 base at V and 2 bases at J, with 12 bases between the two ends. CDR3 bases: TGCGCCAGCAGCCAAGGTCTGGCAGGGACCTACGAGCAGTACTTC. Residues: CASSQGLAGTYEQYF.

This chain joins TRBV18 and TRBJ2-3, with D perhaps given as TRBD1 or TRBD2 (6 bases each). Trimming shortened V by 3 bases and J by 5 bases, and 9 bases separated the two germline ends. This CDR3 is 13 amino acids long. The germline V gene has CDR1 KGHSH and CDR2 LQKENI. CDR3 DNA: TGTGCCAGCTCACCGGAGGGGGAAGATACGCAGTATTTT. It yields the protein CASSPEGEDTQYF.